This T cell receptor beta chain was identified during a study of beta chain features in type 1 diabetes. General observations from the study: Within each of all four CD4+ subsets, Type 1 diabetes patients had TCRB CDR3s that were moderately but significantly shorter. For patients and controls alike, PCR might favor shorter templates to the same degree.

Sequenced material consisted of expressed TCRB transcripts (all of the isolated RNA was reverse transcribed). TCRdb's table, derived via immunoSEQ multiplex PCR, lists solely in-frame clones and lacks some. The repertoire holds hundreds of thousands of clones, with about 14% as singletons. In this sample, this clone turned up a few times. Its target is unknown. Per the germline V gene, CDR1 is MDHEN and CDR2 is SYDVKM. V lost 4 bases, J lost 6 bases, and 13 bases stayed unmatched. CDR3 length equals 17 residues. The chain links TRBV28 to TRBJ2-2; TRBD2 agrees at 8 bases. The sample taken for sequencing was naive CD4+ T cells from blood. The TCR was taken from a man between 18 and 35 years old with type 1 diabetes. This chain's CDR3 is CASSYLPPSGGAGELFF. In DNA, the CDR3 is TGTGCCAGCAGTTATTTGCCCCCCAGCGGGGGAGCCGGGGAGCTGTTTTTT.